The clone carrying this TCR beta chain was detected many times. Its antigen is still unknown. The record originates from a study of response to subunit inactivated influenza vaccine. The CDR3 length is 14 residues. With 3 bases clipped from V and 7 bases from J, the junction kept 6 bases outside the gene matches. Germline-derived CDR1 and CDR2 are SEHNR and FQNEAQ (reference sequence). TCRdb re-derived calls from the RT-PCR reads in MiXCR, one entry per CDR3 protein. Counted here are 500,000 to 600,000 distinct CDR3 sequences, around 11% occurring once; the ten biggest clones make up 10%. Study results and caveats: Few additional T cells are recruited per seasonal influenza vaccination, authors suggested.

The genes are TRBV7-9 and TRBJ2-1; 7 nucleotides match TRBD1. The source material was PBMCs from blood, sampled on the day of vaccination. The clonotype was recovered from a man over 45 who received an inactivated influenza vaccine. CDR3 bases: TGTGCCAGCAGCTTTACAGGGGTGGATAATGAGCAGTTCTTC. This translates into CASSFTGVDNEQFF.